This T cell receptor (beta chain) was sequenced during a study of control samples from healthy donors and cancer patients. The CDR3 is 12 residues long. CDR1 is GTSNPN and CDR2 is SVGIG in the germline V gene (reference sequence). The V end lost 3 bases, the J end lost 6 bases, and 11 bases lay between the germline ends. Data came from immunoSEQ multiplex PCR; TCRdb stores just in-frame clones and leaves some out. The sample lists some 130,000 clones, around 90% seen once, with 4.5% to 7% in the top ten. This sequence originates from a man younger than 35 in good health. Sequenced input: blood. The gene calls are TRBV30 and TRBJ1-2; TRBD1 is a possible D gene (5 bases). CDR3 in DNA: TGTGCCTGGAGCAGAGGGGTCGATGGCTACACCTTC. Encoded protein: CAWSRGVDGYTF.